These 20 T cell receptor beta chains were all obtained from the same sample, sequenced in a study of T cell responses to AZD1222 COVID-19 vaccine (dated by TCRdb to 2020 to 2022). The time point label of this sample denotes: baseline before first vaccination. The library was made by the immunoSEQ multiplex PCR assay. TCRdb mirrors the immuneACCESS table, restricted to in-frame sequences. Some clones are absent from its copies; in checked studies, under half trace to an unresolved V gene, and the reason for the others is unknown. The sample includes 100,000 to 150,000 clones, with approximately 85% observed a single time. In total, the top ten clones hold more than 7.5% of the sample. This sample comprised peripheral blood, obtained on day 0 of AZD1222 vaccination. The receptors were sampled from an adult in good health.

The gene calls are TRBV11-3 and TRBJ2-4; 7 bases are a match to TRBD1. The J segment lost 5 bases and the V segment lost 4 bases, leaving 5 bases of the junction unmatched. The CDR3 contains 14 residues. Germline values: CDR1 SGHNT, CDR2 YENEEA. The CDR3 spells CASSSRQGQNIQYF. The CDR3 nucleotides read TGTGCCAGCAGCTCCCGACAGGGCCAAAACATTCAGTACTTC.

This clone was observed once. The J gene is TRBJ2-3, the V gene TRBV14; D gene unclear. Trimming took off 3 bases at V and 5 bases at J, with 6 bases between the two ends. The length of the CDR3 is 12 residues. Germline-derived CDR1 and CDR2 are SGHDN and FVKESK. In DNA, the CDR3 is TGTGCCAGCAGCCAGGTGCGAGATACGCAGTATTTT. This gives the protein CASSQVRDTQYF.

The CDR3 protein is CASSYSGTSVNEQFF. CDR3 nucleotides: TGTGCCAGCAGTTACTCAGGGACTAGCGTCAATGAGCAGTTCTTC. The chain couples TRBV6-5 to TRBJ2-1; 10 bases map to TRBD2. The CDR3 has 15 amino acids. Germline V gene data show CDR1 as MNHEY and CDR2 as SVGAGI. Trimming took 0 bases from V and 6 from J; bases not matched to a gene: 2.

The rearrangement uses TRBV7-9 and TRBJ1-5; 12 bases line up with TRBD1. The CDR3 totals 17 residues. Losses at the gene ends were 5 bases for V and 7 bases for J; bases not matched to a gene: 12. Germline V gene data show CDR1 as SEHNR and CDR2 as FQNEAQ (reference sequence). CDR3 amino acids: CASSPDSGQGAKQPQHF. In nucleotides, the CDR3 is TGTGCCAGCAGCCCCGACTCGGGACAGGGGGCCAAACAGCCCCAGCATTTT.

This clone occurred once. This CDR3 reads CASSVEPPRQGSNSPLHF. CDR3 nucleotides: TGTGCCAGCAGCGTAGAGCCCCCTCGTCAGGGGAGCAATTCACCCCTCCACTTT. This chain connects TRBV9 to TRBJ1-6; D possibly corresponds to TRBD1 (6 bases). The CDR3 extends over 18 amino acids. V was shortened by 0 bases and J by 7 bases, with 20 bases between the two germline ends. Germline loops: CDR1 SGDLS, CDR2 YYNGEE.

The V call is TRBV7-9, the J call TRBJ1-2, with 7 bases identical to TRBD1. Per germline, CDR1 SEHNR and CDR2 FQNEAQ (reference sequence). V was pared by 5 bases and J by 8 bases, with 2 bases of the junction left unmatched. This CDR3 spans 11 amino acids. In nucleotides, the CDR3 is TGTGCCAGCAGCCAGGGGGAGGGCTACACCTTC. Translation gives CASSQGEGYTF.

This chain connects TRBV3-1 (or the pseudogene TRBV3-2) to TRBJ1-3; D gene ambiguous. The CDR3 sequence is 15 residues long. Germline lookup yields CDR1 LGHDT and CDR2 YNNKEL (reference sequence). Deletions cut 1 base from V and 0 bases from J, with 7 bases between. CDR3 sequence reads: CASSQAPASGNTIYF. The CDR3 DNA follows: TGTGCCAGCAGCCAAGCACCAGCCTCTGGAAACACCATATATTTT.

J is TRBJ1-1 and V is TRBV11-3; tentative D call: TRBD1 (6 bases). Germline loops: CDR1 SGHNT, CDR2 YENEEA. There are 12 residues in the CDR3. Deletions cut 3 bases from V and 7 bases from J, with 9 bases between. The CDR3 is CASSLGQNEAFF. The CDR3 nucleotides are TGTGCCAGCAGCTTGGGACAAAATGAAGCTTTCTTT.

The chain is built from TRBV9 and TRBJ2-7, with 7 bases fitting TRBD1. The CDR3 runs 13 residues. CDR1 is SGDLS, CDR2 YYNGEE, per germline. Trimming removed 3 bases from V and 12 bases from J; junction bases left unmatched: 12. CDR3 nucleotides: TGTGCCAGCAGCGGGACTGGACAGGTCGGACTGTACTTC. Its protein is CASSGTGQVGLYF. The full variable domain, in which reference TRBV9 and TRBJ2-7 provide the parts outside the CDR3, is DSGVTQTPKHLITATGQRVTLRCSPRSGDLSVYWYQQSLDQGLQFLIQYYNGEERAKGNILERFSAQQFPDLHSELNLSSLELGDSALYFCASSGTGQVGLYFGPGTRLTVT.

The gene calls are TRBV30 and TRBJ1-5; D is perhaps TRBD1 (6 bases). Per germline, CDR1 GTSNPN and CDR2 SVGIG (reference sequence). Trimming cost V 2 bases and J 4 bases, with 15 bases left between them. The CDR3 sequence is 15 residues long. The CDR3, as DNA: TGTGCCTGGAGTTACAGGGCAGGTTTGAATCAGCCCCAGCATTTT. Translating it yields CAWSYRAGLNQPQHF.

The CDR3 spells CASSQDRAGSGNTIYF. The CDR3 DNA sequence: TGTGCCAGCAGCCAAGATAGGGCAGGCTCTGGAAACACCATATATTTT. This chain links TRBV4-2 with TRBJ1-3; no definite D call. The CDR3 extends over 16 amino acids. Trimming took off 0 bases at V and 0 bases at J, with 9 bases between the two ends. Germline V gives CDR1 LGHNA, CDR2 YNFKEQ.

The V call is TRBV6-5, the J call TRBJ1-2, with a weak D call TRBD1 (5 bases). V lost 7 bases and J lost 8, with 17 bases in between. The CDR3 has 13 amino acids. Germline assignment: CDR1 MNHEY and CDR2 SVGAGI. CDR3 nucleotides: TGTGCCAGCACCGAGGGGAGGGTTGGAGGCTACACCTTC. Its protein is CASTEGRVGGYTF.

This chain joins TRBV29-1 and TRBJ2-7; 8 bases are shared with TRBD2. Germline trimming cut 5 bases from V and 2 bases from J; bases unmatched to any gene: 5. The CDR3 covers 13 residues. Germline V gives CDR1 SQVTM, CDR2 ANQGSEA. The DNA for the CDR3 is TGCAGCGTTACGGGGGGGATAACCTACGAGCAGTACTTC. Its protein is CSVTGGITYEQYF.

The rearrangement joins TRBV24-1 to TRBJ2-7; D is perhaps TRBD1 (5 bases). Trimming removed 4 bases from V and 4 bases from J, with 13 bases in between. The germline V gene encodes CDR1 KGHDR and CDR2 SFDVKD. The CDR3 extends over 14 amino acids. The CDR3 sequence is CATSDRENRYEQYF. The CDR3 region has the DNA TGTGCCACCAGTGACCGAGAAAACAGGTACGAGCAGTACTTC.

DNA for the CDR3: TGTGCCAGCGTGGGACAGGGTTCTGGCTACACCTTC. Translation: CASVGQGSGYTF. The chain carries TRBV2 and TRBJ1-2; 9 bases line up with TRBD1. The CDR3 is 12 amino acids. Germline CDR1 reads SNHLY; CDR2 reads FYNNEI. With 8 bases clipped from V and 7 bases from J, the junction kept 5 bases outside the gene matches.

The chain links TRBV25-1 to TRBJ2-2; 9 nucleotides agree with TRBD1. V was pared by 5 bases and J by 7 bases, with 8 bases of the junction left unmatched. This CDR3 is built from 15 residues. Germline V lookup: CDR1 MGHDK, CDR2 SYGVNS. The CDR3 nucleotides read TGTGCCAGCAGTTTAGAGGGACAGGGAAACGGGGAGCTGTTTTTT. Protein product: CASSLEGQGNGELFF.

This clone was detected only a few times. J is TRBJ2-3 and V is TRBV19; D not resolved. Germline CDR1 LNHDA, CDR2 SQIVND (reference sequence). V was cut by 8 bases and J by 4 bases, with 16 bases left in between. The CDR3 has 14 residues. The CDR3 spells CASGKGSEADTQYF. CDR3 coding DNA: TGTGCCAGTGGGAAGGGCTCCGAAGCAGATACGCAGTATTTT.

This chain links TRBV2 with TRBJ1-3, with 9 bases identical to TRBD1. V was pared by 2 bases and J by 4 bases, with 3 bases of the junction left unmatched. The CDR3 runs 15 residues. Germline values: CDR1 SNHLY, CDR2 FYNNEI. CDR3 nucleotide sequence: TGTGCCAGCAGTGAAACGGACAGGGGAGGAAACACCATATATTTT. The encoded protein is CASSETDRGGNTIYF.

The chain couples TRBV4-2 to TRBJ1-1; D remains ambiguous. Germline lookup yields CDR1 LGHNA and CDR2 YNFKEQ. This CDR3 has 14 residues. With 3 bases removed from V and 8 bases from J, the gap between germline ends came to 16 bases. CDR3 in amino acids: CASSQTRFGEEAFF. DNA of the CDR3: TGTGCCAGCAGCCAGACCCGGTTCGGGGAAGAAGCTTTCTTT.

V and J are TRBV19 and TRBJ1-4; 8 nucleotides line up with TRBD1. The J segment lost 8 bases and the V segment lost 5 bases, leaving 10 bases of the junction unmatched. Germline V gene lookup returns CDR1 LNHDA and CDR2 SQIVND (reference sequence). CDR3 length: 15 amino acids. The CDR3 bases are TGTGCCAGTAGTTCGATAGGACAGGGAGAAGAAAAACTGTTTTTT. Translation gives CASSSIGQGEEKLFF.